This T cell receptor (beta chain) was obtained from a study of identical twins. Whole-study findings and limits: Excess sharing by twins proved weaker in beta out-of-frame sequences. Its conclusions, products of cross-sectional statistical analysis, did not come from following the same donors.

Germline V gives CDR1 SNHLY, CDR2 FYNNEI. CDR3 length equals 14 residues. Between the trimmed V and J ends, which lost 3 bases and 3 bases, there was a span of 9 bases. This clonotype was seen many times. Its target is not known. Via MiXCR, TCRdb re-called the 5' RACE reads, giving one row per CDR3 protein. Of around 370,000 distinct CDR3 sequences in the sample, roughly 9% were seen once. Sequencing used naive T cells sorted from blood. This TCR was sampled from a woman between 45 and 60 years old in good health. The rearrangement uses TRBV2 and TRBJ2-1; D ambiguous. CDR3 nucleotide sequence: TGTGCCAGCAGTGATCGTCTTAGCTACAATGAGCAGTTCTTC. Protein product: CASSDRLSYNEQFF.